A single sample is the source of the 21 T cell receptor beta chains below, sequenced in a study of T cell changes during pregnancy in multiple sclerosis. Assay: immunoSEQ multiplex PCR; the TCRdb copy retains only in-frame clones and omits some. This sample has about 51,000 clones; under 95% occur once, and the top ten carry around 0.6%. The sample here was CD4+ T cells from peripheral blood mononuclear cells, taken in the second trimester of pregnancy. These receptors were taken from a female donor with multiple sclerosis, enrolled in a pregnancy study.

This clone came up once. The V and J genes are TRBV5-1 and TRBJ2-5; 12 bases fit TRBD2. CDR1 is SGHRS and CDR2 is YFSETQ in the germline V gene. The CDR3 is 16 residues long. With V trimmed by 1 base and J by 4 bases, 5 bases remained unmatched. CDR3 sequence: CASSLPSGGAGETQYF. The CDR3 DNA reads as TGCGCCAGCAGCTTGCCTAGCGGGGGGGCCGGAGAGACCCAGTACTTC. Variable domain in full (rest from reference TRBV5-1 and TRBJ2-5): KAGVTQTPRYLIKTRGQQVTLSCSPISGHRSVSWYQQTPGQGLQFLFEYFSETQRNKGNFPGRFSGRQFSNSRSEMNVSTLELGDSALYLCASSLPSGGAGETQYFGPGTRLLVL.

This clone was counted once. This chain joins TRBV4-3 and TRBJ1-1; D uncertain. V gave up 1 base and J gave up 1 base, with 13 bases separating them. The CDR3 sequence is 16 residues long. CDR1 is LGHNA and CDR2 is YSLEER in the germline V gene. The CDR3 is CASSQGPPRANTEAFF. The CDR3 DNA reads as TGCGCCAGCAGCCAAGGTCCCCCAAGAGCGAACACTGAAGCTTTCTTT.

The rearrangement uses TRBV5-4 and TRBJ1-1, with a tentative D call TRBD1 (5 bases). Trimming stripped 4 bases from V and 4 bases from J, with 14 bases between. Germline V gives CDR1 SGHNT, CDR2 YYREEE (reference sequence). The CDR3 is 14 amino acids. CDR3 nucleotide sequence: TGTGCCAGCAGCCAAGTGGGGGGGAGCACTGAAGCTTTCTTT. This codes for CASSQVGGSTEAFF.

The chain links TRBV5-1 to TRBJ2-2; a possible D gene is TRBD1 (7 bases). The CDR3 runs to 15 residues. Germline CDR1 SGHRS, CDR2 YFSETQ. Trimming took off 1 base at V and 7 bases at J, with 14 bases between the two ends. Here the CDR3 DNA reads TGCGCCAGCAGCTTGCCAGGGGGGAGTTACGGGGAGCTGTTTTTT. Protein sequence: CASSLPGGSYGELFF.

The chain is built from TRBV6-6 and TRBJ2-2; 10 nucleotides line up with TRBD1. CDR3 length: 15 residues. Trimming cost V 5 bases and J 5 bases; bases outside gene matches: 5. Germline CDR1 MNHNY, CDR2 SVGAGI (reference sequence). The CDR3 DNA sequence: TGTGCCAGCAGTCCTCGGACAGGGGGAACCGGGGAGCTGTTTTTT. Translated: CASSPRTGGTGELFF.

The chain links TRBV4-1 to TRBJ1-5, with 7 bases aligning to TRBD1. Germline V CDR1 and CDR2: MGHRA, YSYEKL. The V segment lost 1 base and the J segment 6 bases; nucleotides outside the gene matches: 6. The CDR3 is made up of 15 amino acids. CDR3 sequence: CASSQGPTGVQPQHF. The DNA for the CDR3 is TGCGCCAGCAGCCAAGGCCCCACAGGGGTTCAGCCCCAGCATTTT.

This chain joins TRBV6-1 and TRBJ2-5; 7 nucleotides line up with TRBD1. The J call may be in error: the DNA end matches TRBJ2-7 better. The CDR3 runs to 15 residues. Germline-derived CDR1 and CDR2 are MNHNS and SASEGT. The CDR3 loop is CASSPGTVRSYEQYF. CDR3 nucleotides: TGTGCCAGCAGCCCTGGGACAGTAAGATCCTACGAGCAGTACTTC.

The rearrangement uses TRBV11-2 and TRBJ2-2; possible D gene TRBD1, 6 bases. The CDR3 length is 14 residues. CDR1 and CDR2 (germline): SGHAT, FQNNGV. V shed 2 bases and J shed 8 bases, with 12 bases lying between them. CDR3 amino acids: CASSLPQGWGELFF. CDR3 sequence (DNA): TGTGCCAGCAGCTTACCACAGGGTTGGGGGGAGCTGTTTTTT. Full variable domain (missing parts from reference TRBV11-2 and TRBJ2-2): EAGVAQSPRYKIIEKRQSVAFWCNPISGHATLYWYQQILGQGPKLLIQFQNNGVVDDSQLPKDRFSAERLKGVDSTLKIQPAKLEDSAVYLCASSLPQGWGELFFGEGSRLTVL.

The V gene is TRBV30, the J gene TRBJ1-3; unclear D gene. The ends were cut back, 5 bases at V and 4 bases at J, with 9 bases in the middle. This CDR3 is built from 12 residues. Germline V gene sequence: CDR1 GTSNPN, CDR2 SVGIG (reference sequence). CDR3 nucleotide sequence: TGTGCCTGGGGTTCACAGGGAAACACCATATATTTT. Translated, it gives CAWGSQGNTIYF.

This clone was seen only once. The chain couples TRBV9 to TRBJ1-1, with 8 bases lining up with TRBD1. CDR1 is SGDLS and CDR2 is YYNGEE in the germline V gene. Trimming cost V 3 bases and J 1 base; bases outside gene matches: 5. The CDR3 is 15 amino acids. The CDR3 region has the DNA TGTGCCAGCAGCGGCCGGACAGGGTCGAACACTGAAGCTTTCTTT. It specifies CASSGRTGSNTEAFF.

The chain uses TRBV19 and TRBJ2-2; weak D call: TRBD1 (5 bases). The CDR3 runs 13 residues. Germline V gene sequence: CDR1 LNHDA, CDR2 SQIVND (reference sequence). V lost 8 bases and J 6 bases, leaving 13 bases between the germline ends. The CDR3 reads CASSGQGSGELFF. CDR3 bases: TGTGCCAGTTCTGGGCAGGGTTCCGGGGAGCTGTTTTTT.

The genes are TRBV15 and TRBJ2-1; 7 bases agree with TRBD2. The germline gives CDR1 LNHNV, CDR2 YYDKDF (reference sequence). V was clipped by 0 bases and J by 6 bases; unmatched bases: 8. The CDR3 contains 16 residues. The CDR3 DNA reads TGTGCCACCAGCAGAGATCCGGCGGGCGGGGGCAATGAGCAGTTCTTC. Translating it yields CATSRDPAGGGNEQFF.

In DNA form, the CDR3 reads TGTGCCATCAGCCCGTGGCAACGGGGGGTGGGGAGTGAGCAGTTCTTC. It codes for CAISPWQRGVGSEQFF. The V call is TRBV10-3, the J call TRBJ2-1; 7 bases agree with TRBD2. The CDR3 spans 16 residues. Germline CDR1 and CDR2: ENHRY and SYGVKD. The J segment lost 9 bases and the V segment lost 6 bases, leaving 17 bases of the junction unmatched.

The rearrangement joins TRBV4-3 to TRBJ2-3, with D perhaps matching TRBD2 (6 bases). Germline V gene data show CDR1 as LGHNA and CDR2 as YSLEER. The CDR3 runs to 15 residues. The V and J ends lost 0 bases and 2 bases respectively, with 9 bases between them. CDR3 amino acids: CASSQDRLVTDTQYF. CDR3 coding DNA: TGCGCCAGCAGCCAAGATCGACTAGTCACAGATACGCAGTATTTT.

This clone appeared a single time. CDR3 residues: CASSPRGLAGASGNNEQFF. The CDR3 DNA follows: TGTGCCAGCAGCCCACGGGGACTAGCGGGGGCGTCTGGGAACAATGAGCAGTTCTTC. The chain has TRBV9 and TRBJ2-1, with 14 bases lining up with TRBD2. CDR3 size: 19 residues. Germline trimming cut 4 bases from V and 5 bases from J; bases unmatched to any gene: 14. The germline CDR1 and CDR2 sequences are SGDLS and YYNGEE. Full variable domain (missing parts from reference TRBV9 and TRBJ2-1): DSGVTQTPKHLITATGQRVTLRCSPRSGDLSVYWYQQSLDQGLQFLIQYYNGEERAKGNILERFSAQQFPDLHSELNLSSLELGDSALYFCASSPRGLAGASGNNEQFFGPGTRLTVL.

J is TRBJ2-1 and V is TRBV2, with a tentative D call TRBD1 (6 bases). Germline assignment: CDR1 SNHLY and CDR2 FYNNEI. Trimming left V 4 bases short and J 4 bases short, with 8 bases between. CDR3 size: 13 residues. The CDR3 protein is CASSVGQYNEQFF. CDR3 nucleotide sequence: TGTGCCAGCAGTGTTGGACAGTACAATGAGCAGTTCTTC.

The V call is TRBV5-4, the J call TRBJ1-6, with D perhaps matching TRBD1 (5 bases). V was trimmed by 2 bases and J by 0 bases, leaving 9 bases between them. Germline V gene lookup returns CDR1 SGHNT and CDR2 YYREEE (reference sequence). This CDR3 region has 16 residues. The CDR3 bases are TGTGCCAGCAGCTTCGGGGGAAACTCCTATAATTCACCCCTCCACTTT. Protein sequence: CASSFGGNSYNSPLHF.

The rearrangement links TRBV19 to TRBJ1-1; TRBD1 is a possible D gene (5 bases). Between the trimmed V and J ends, which lost 8 bases and 1 base, there was a span of 11 bases. CDR1 and CDR2 (germline): LNHDA, SQIVND (reference sequence). The CDR3 is 13 amino acids. CDR3: CASRGGTNTEAFF. CDR3 sequence (DNA): TGTGCCAGTCGTGGGGGGACGAACACTGAAGCTTTCTTT.

The J gene is TRBJ2-7, the V gene TRBV10-3; tentative D call: TRBD2 (5 bases). The CDR3 is 14 amino acids. The germline V gene has CDR1 ENHRY and CDR2 SYGVKD. With 6 bases removed from V and 0 bases from J, the gap between germline ends came to 12 bases. CDR3 residues: CAIRAEGTSYEQYF. CDR3 DNA: TGTGCCATCAGGGCCGAGGGAACCTCCTACGAGCAGTACTTC.

The chain combines TRBV14 with TRBJ2-3; D unclear. This CDR3 contains 12 residues. Germline CDR1 and CDR2: SGHDN and FVKESK. Trimming shortened V by 1 base and J by 7 bases, and 6 bases separated the two germline ends. The CDR3 nucleotides are TGTGCCAGCAGCCAAGGTCCAAATACGCAGTATTTT. Its protein product is CASSQGPNTQYF.

This rearrangement joins TRBV12-1 to TRBJ2-1; the table assigns TRBD2, which was not confirmed against the DNA. TRBV12-1 is marked as a pseudogene. This CDR3 is 15 amino acids long. This chain's CDR3 is CASSFLAGQISEQFF. CDR3 DNA: TGTGCCAGCAGCTTTCTAGCGGGGCAAATAAGTGAGCAGTTCTTC.